The clone carrying this T cell receptor beta chain has only one observation. The protocol was immunoSEQ multiplex PCR, while the TCRdb copy is restricted to in-frame clones and leaves out a portion. The table lists over 80,000 clones, around 90% of them singletons, with around 6.6% in the top ten. The entry originates in a study of blood T cell repertoires in COVID-19. In the study overall: Italy, Spain and the United States were the sources of the convalescent and acute COVID-19 samples.

CDR3 size: 14 residues. V lost 6 bases, J lost 3 bases, and 8 bases stayed unmatched. The germline CDR1 and CDR2 sequences are SGHTA and FQGNSA. Sequencing was performed on peripheral blood. The chain is built from TRBV7-2 and TRBJ2-7; 7 bases are a match to TRBD1. The receptor was isolated from a man aged 70-80 years with acute or convalescent COVID-19. The CDR3 reads CASSRDSDYYEQYF. The CDR3 bases are TGTGCCAGCAGTCGGGACAGCGACTACTACGAGCAGTACTTC.